This T cell receptor beta chain came from a study of vaccination and CD4 T cells after COVID-19. As to treatment: roughly 11-day PBMC culture with coronavirus spike peptide pools or control peptides (ViraFEST assay). PCR tests turned positive between March and December 2020, before US Alpha, Beta and Delta variants. As regards this clonotype: Its antigen is undetermined.

From germline, CDR1 is SGHAT and CDR2 FQDESV (reference sequence). The length of the CDR3 is 14 residues. The ends lost 7 bases at V and 5 bases at J; junction bases unmatched: 9. The Oncomine TCR Beta short-read assay was applied to DNA of cultured CD4+ T cells. Via MiXCR, TCRdb re-called the PCR reads, giving one row per CDR3 protein. The sample yields more than 12,000 distinct CDR3 sequences, roughly 61% seen once. The sequenced sample was CD4+ T cells from blood, cultured in vitro. This chain connects TRBV11-1 to TRBJ2-5, with 8 bases fitting TRBD1. The TCR originated in a human donor who had recovered from COVID-19. CDR3 sequence reads: CASTYGTGRETQYF. The DNA of the CDR3 is TGTGCCAGCACCTACGGGACAGGAAGGGAGACCCAGTACTTC.